This T cell receptor beta chain was recovered during a study of T cells in Graves' hyperthyroidism and ophthalmopathy (dated 2019 in TCRdb). In the study overall: Peripheral blood samples were taken at the time of initial diagnosis, prior to any treatment. To identify distinguishing TCR V-J signatures, a discovery cohort of about a hundred patients was used, comprising 40 to 45 with Graves' ophthalmopathy and around 60 with stable Graves' hyperthyroidism. Prospective prediction of ophthalmopathy was tested in an independent validation cohort consisting of some 18 hyperthyroidism patients and over 15 patients who later progressed to ophthalmopathy. The 100 discovery patients were randomly split 7:3 into training and test sets. In addition, the study compared T-cell repertoires in thyroid tissue and in blood from about 6 Graves' hyperthyroidism patients. After blood sampling, hyperthyroidism patients were treated with methimazole at a starting dose of 30 mg daily, and ophthalmopathy patients were treated with high-dose intravenous methylprednisolone. According to the paper, TCR Vbeta CDR3 sequencing was carried out on 135 peripheral blood samples, which came from fewer than 50 ophthalmopathy, around 74 hyperthyroidism and about 17 progressor patients.

Ophthalmopathy patients had moderately to severely active disease, with a Clinical Activity Score of 3 or more, a NOSPECS grade of 4 or more, and a disease duration of less than 3 months. Exclusion was applied to patients with uncontrolled infections, other autoimmune diseases, pregnancy or lactation. Diagnoses were established on the basis of clinical symptoms, serum thyroxine and TRAb, thyroid ultrasound, and orbital computed tomography. PBMCs were separated from roughly 10 ml of fresh peripheral blood using Ficoll-Paque density gradient centrifugation. Trizol reagent was used to extract total RNA, and RNA quality was then checked on an Agilent 2100 Bioanalyzer. Regarding this clonotype: The antigen this receptor binds is unknown. One base away there is no much larger clone; base qualities are not given.

Germline trimming: 8 bases from V, 5 bases from J; junction bases outside gene matches: 14. The CDR3 goes from the cysteine to the phenylalanine over 15 residues. Left in the record is the CDR3 DNA by itself, 45 bases read in frame from the first base. CDR1 and CDR2, looked up from the germline V gene, are MNHEY and SVGEGT. Amplification of TCR beta CDR3 regions was carried out from RNA transcripts. The first round of RT-PCR for the TCR CDR3 was performed with the HTBI primer set and the Qiagen OneStep RT-PCR kit. A second multiplex PCR round built the libraries, followed by size selection and purification. The libraries were sequenced on an Illumina HiSeq2000 using paired-end 100 bp reads. As for how the authors treated the data: SOAPnuke was used to process the raw data, throwing out any read that contained adapters or uncalled bases, had a mean Phred below 15, or lacked an exact constant-primer or identifier match. COPE v1.2.5 was used to merge the high-quality paired reads, and each unique nucleotide sequence was defined as a clonotype. Clonotypes were aligned to IMGT TRBV, TRBD and TRBJ reference segments using MiTCR v1.1. Analysis was restricted to V-J combinations with a frequency above 0.0001, which covered roughly 99% of repertoires. The TCS score was defined as F50 (clonal expansion) divided by E x V (chaos), with BLOSUM62-based TCRdist calculated between CDR3 peptides within each V-J. Welch's t-statistics and random forest reduced 514 V-J features to some 14, which were used in a naive Bayes classifier (R e1071). The similarity between thyroid and blood repertoires was quantified using the Morisita-Horn index. TCRdb itself trimmed the public reads at Q25 with fastp, ran MiXCR and retained productive beta chains. For every CDR3 protein sequence, its rows merge into one entry that carries the most common genes and DNA. These V and J calls are TCRdb output, not the study's own analysis. Across this sample there are fewer than 750,000 distinct CDR3 sequences, with about 15% seen only once. The ten largest clones capture approximately 4.2% of the sample.

Broad study findings and their caveats: Sample size was not statistically predetermined, and blinding of investigators to group allocation was not performed. In cross-validation, a model built on a 13 V-J signature told ophthalmopathy apart from stable hyperthyroidism with 85% to 90% sensitivity and about 81% specificity, and in testing the same model reached 80%/75%. During validation, the model predicted progression to ophthalmopathy a median of about 5.9 months ahead of onset, with around 65% sensitivity and 72% to 85% specificity. Most expanded thyroid clonotypes (frequency above 0.001) were also detected in blood, suggesting blood repertoires may reflect thyroid immune responses.

This sequence was found in a woman aged 40 to 50 with Graves' ophthalmopathy. The chain is assembled from TRBV6-2 or TRBV6-3 and TRBJ2-7; TRBD1 matches 8 bases in the middle. Sequencing used blood. The CDR3 in this case is CASCRGGTGTHEQYF. The nucleotides read TGTGCCAGCTGCCGAGGGGGGACAGGAACCCACGAGCAGTACTTC.